This TCR beta chain derives from a study of graft-versus-host responses after intestinal transplantation. Generated by immunoSEQ multiplex PCR, the TCRdb table keeps only in-frame clones and is missing some. The sample has roughly 50,000 clones, under 95% seen once; the top ten hold around 5.5%. The CDR3 runs 14 residues. V lost 0 bases, J lost 1 base, and 5 bases lay in between. Germline CDR1 reads SGHRS; CDR2 reads YFSETQ. Sequenced here: PBMCs, sampled 650 to 680 days after intestinal transplant. The TCR sequence derives from a human patient who received an intestinal transplant, so some T cells may come from the graft donor. V usage is TRBV5-1 and J usage is TRBJ2-1; possible D gene TRBD2, 5 bases. The CDR3 protein is CASSLGGSYNEQFF. Here the CDR3 DNA reads TGCGCCAGCAGCTTGGGCGGGTCCTACAATGAGCAGTTCTTC.